The clone carrying this T cell receptor beta chain appeared many times. This sample is part of a study of T cell repertoires in cytomegalovirus infection. This CDR3 region has 15 residues. V lost 7 bases to trimming and J lost 2 bases, with 17 bases between them. Germline V gene sequence: CDR1 MNHEY, CDR2 SMNVEV (reference sequence). TCRdb called the reads again in MiXCR, with one record for every CDR3 protein. In the table there are about 100,000 distinct CDR3 sequences, under 25% of which are singletons. The chain links TRBV27 to TRBJ1-2; D might be TRBD1 (6 bases). This sequence was found in a human donor in good health (CMV status not recorded). Some clones in this sample may be carry-over from other donors' samples. Input material: CD8+ T cells from PBMCs. CDR3 DNA: TGTGCCAGCACTCTTCTACGGGACATGAACTATGGCTACACCTTC. Protein sequence: CASTLLRDMNYGYTF.